Here is one TCR beta chain with its context. Its specific antigen is unknown. The sample holds no much larger clone one base away, and base qualities are not on file. This sample is drawn from a study of T cells after yellow fever vaccination (dated by TCRdb to between 2018 and 2020). Regarding the study in general: The SMART-Seq v4 Ultra Low Input RNA kit was used to prepare libraries from fractions with low cell numbers. Blood was drawn at multiple timepoints before and after primary and secondary immunization, with bulk PBMC replicates and cell subsets isolated. To track T-cell clones before and after primary and booster YFV17D yellow fever vaccination, bulk TCR alpha and beta repertoires were sequenced longitudinally. Two healthy male donors made up the cohort, one aged 18 to 30 years and the other aged 30 to 40 years.

Sample treatment or condition, as interpreted from the label and publication: live attenuated yellow fever vaccine strain. At each blood-draw timepoint, two biological replicates of bulk PBMCs were collected. PBMCs were isolated from peripheral blood using a standard Ficoll-Paque protocol. RNA was extracted with TriZol from bulk PBMCs, CD4 and CD8 fractions, and dextramer-positive and dextramer-negative fractions. General study outcomes and caveats: After the booster, most clones that had expanded after primary vaccination were detected again (approximately 95% of CD4 and about 88% of CD8), suggesting broad maintenance of memory. A small fraction of clonotypes showed up in both the CD4 and CD8 compartments, probably as a result of convergent recombination. Computational filtering was needed because FACS-sorted repertoires could contain abundant contaminating clonotypes from the bulk population. Only a couple of donors were included in the study, so the extent to which the findings can be generalized is limited. The secondary T-cell response was weaker than the primary response but faster, peaking on day 5 instead of day 15.

A distance of 10 bases separates the germline ends of V and J, which lose 7 bases and 0 bases respectively. The germline V gene (reference sequence) provides CDR1 DFQATT and CDR2 SNEGSKA. From the cysteine through the valine, the CDR3 covers 12 amino acids. Left in the record is the CDR3 DNA by itself, 36 bases read in frame from the first base. TCR cDNA was synthesized by 5'RACE template switching, through which a universal primer site and unique molecular identifiers were introduced. Priming of cDNA synthesis was performed from both the TCR alpha and TCR beta constant segments. Libraries were amplified in two PCR steps, with sample barcodes and sequencing adapters added in the second step. Sequencing of the libraries was done on either Illumina HiSeq 2500 (2x100 bp) or NovaSeq (2x150 bp). The study's own analysis went as follows. MIGEC handled demultiplexing of reads and collapsing into UMI consensus sequences, while MiXCR performed V(D)J alignment. Using edgeR on replicate PBMC samples, clonotypes were called vaccine-responding if FDR was below 0.01 and the log2 fold change was above 5 up to day 15. CD4 or CD8 identity was assigned to each bulk clonotype according to whether the clonotype was present at higher abundance in the sequenced CD4 repertoire or the sequenced CD8 repertoire. TCRdb trimmed the raw reads at Q25, called clones with MiXCR and kept productive beta chains. Rows with one shared CDR3 protein collapse into an entry with the most common genes and DNA. TCRdb assigned the V and J calls; the authors' analysis was not used. The sample data list 450,000 to 550,000 distinct CDR3 sequences, and less than 25% of these were observed just once. About a sixth of the sample goes to the ten largest clones.

The sequence joins TRBV20-1 to TRBJ2-7, with the identity of the D gene unclear. Sequencing was performed on PBMCs, taken 20 to 25 days after the first yellow fever vaccination. The receptor comes from a man younger than 35 who received the YFV17D yellow fever vaccine. The DNA reads TGCAGTGTAGGCAAATCCTCCTACGAGCAGTACGTC. This encodes CSVGKSSYEQYV.